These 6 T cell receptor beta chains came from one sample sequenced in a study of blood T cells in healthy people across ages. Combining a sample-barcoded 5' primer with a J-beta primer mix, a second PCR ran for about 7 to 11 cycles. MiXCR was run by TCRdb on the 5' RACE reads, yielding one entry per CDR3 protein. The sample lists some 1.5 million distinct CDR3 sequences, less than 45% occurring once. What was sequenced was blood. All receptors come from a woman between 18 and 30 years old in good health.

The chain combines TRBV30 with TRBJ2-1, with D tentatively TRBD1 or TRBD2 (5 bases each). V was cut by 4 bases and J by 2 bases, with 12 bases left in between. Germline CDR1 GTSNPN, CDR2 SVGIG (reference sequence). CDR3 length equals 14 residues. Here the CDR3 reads CAWTTGDPYNEQFF. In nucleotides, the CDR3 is TGTGCCTGGACTACCGGGGACCCCTACAATGAGCAGTTCTTC.

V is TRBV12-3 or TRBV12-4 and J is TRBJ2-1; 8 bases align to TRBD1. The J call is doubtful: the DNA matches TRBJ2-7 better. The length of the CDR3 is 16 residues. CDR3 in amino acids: CASSSPTGAHYNEQYF. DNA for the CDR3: TGTGCCAGCAGTTCCCCGACAGGGGCCCATTACAATGAGCAGTACTTC.

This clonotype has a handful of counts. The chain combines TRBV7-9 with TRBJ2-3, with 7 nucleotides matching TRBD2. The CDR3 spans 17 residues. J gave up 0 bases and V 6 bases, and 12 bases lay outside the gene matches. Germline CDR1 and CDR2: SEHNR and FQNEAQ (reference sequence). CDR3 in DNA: TGTGCCAGCAGACTCAGGCTAGCGGATCCTAGCACAGATACGCAGTATTTT. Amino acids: CASRLRLADPSTDTQYF.

CDR3 region: CASSYPVRGSGIYEQYF. The CDR3, as DNA: TGCGCCAGCAGCTACCCCGTCAGGGGCTCAGGGATCTACGAGCAGTACTTC. This chain links TRBV5-1 with TRBJ2-7, with a tentative D call TRBD1 (6 bases). The CDR3 covers 17 residues. V lost 3 bases and J lost 3, with 22 bases in between. CDR1 SGHRS and CDR2 YFSETQ come from the germline V gene.

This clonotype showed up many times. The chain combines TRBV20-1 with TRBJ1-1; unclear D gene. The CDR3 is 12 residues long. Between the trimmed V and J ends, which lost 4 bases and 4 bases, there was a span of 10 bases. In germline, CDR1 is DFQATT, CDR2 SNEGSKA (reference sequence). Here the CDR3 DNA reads TGCAGTGCTAAACGGGGAGGCACTGAAGCTTTCTTT. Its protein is CSAKRGGTEAFF.

The CDR3 nucleotides are TGTGCCAGCAGCTCGGGACTAGCGCTAAGCTCCTACGAGCAGTACTTC. Translation: CASSSGLALSSYEQYF. The chain links TRBV7-9 to TRBJ2-7; the match to TRBD2 covers 10 bases. Per the germline V gene, CDR1 is SEHNR and CDR2 is FQNEAQ (reference sequence). With 4 bases clipped from V and 0 bases from J, the junction kept 6 bases outside the gene matches. The CDR3 loop spans 16 amino acids.